These 31 T cell receptor beta chains came from one sample sequenced in a study of blood T cell repertoires in COVID-19. The assay was immunoSEQ multiplex PCR, and TCRdb's table has in-frame clones only and misses some. The profile shows tens of thousands of clones, around 88% of them singletons. The sequenced material came from peripheral blood. Receptors were obtained from a human donor in a cohort sampled during active COVID-19.

The rearrangement uses TRBV5-4 and TRBJ2-5, with TRBD2 matching 10 bases. Germline V CDR1 and CDR2: SGHNT, YYREEE (reference sequence). This CDR3 comprises 18 residues. V trimming: 0 bases; J trimming: 6 bases; junction bases outside the gene matches: 14. As DNA, the CDR3 is TGTGCCAGCAGCTTGGGTGGGCTAGCGGGGGCCAGATGGCAGACCCAGTACTTC. This sequence encodes CASSLGGLAGARWQTQYF.

The chain links TRBV2 to TRBJ2-7, with TRBD2 matching over 10 bases. The CDR3 loop spans 14 amino acids. The germline gives CDR1 SNHLY, CDR2 FYNNEI. V shed 8 bases and J 0 bases; nucleotides not matched to a gene: 4. The CDR3 region is CASQERGGSYEQYF. The CDR3 nucleotides are TGTGCCAGCCAGGAGCGGGGGGGCTCCTACGAGCAGTACTTC.

This chain uses TRBV29-1 with TRBJ2-2; unclear D gene. CDR1 and CDR2 (germline): SQVTM, ANQGSEA. This CDR3 is 14 amino acids long. Trimming stripped 4 bases from V and 7 bases from J, with 16 bases between. The CDR3 sequence: CSVVDVARGGELFF. The CDR3 DNA sequence: TGCAGCGTTGTTGACGTGGCGCGAGGCGGGGAGCTGTTTTTT.

This chain connects TRBV18 to TRBJ1-1; D gene ambiguous. The germline gives CDR1 KGHSH, CDR2 LQKENI. This CDR3 spans 13 amino acids. Trimming removed 3 bases at V and 10 bases at J, with 15 bases between. This chain's CDR3 is CASSPKPGAGAFF. CDR3 in DNA: TGTGCCAGCTCACCGAAACCGGGAGCTGGAGCTTTCTTT.

This chain uses TRBV19 with TRBJ2-5; 9 bases map to TRBD1. This CDR3 spans 13 amino acids. The ends lost 10 bases at V and 4 bases at J; junction bases unmatched: 7. Germline V gives CDR1 LNHDA, CDR2 SQIVND (reference sequence). In DNA, the CDR3 is TGTGCCACCGCTACAGGGGGCGCAGAGACCCAGTACTTC. Translation: CATATGGAETQYF.

The chain employs TRBV27 and TRBJ2-1; 9 bases line up with TRBD2. Germline CDR1 MNHEY, CDR2 SMNVEV (reference sequence). Trimming removed 5 bases from V and 13 bases from J; junction bases left unmatched: 12. This CDR3 spans 14 amino acids. CDR3 sequence reads: CASSPGLSGGSQFF. DNA for the CDR3: TGTGCCAGCAGTCCCGGGCTTAGCGGGGGCAGCCAGTTCTTC.

This clone was counted only a few times. The V call is TRBV27, the J call TRBJ1-6, with D possibly matching TRBD1 (6 bases). The CDR3 is made up of 15 amino acids. V was clipped by 5 bases and J by 4 bases, with 12 bases between them. Germline V CDR1 and CDR2: MNHEY, SMNVEV (reference sequence). The CDR3 here is CASSPDRMYNSPLHF. The CDR3 region has the DNA TGTGCCAGCAGTCCTGACAGGATGTATAATTCACCCCTCCACTTT.

This clone has a handful of counts. The chain combines TRBV9 with TRBJ2-7, with a possible D match to TRBD2 (5 bases). CDR1 and CDR2 (germline): SGDLS, YYNGEE. There are 15 residues in the CDR3. Trimming shortened V by 3 bases and J by 2 bases, and 15 bases separated the two germline ends. The CDR3 region has the DNA TGTGCCAGCAGCGCTGACGGAGGCCCAACCTACGAGCAGTACTTC. Its translation: CASSADGGPTYEQYF.

This chain connects TRBV3-1 (or the pseudogene TRBV3-2) to TRBJ1-5, with D perhaps TRBD1 (5 bases). Germline V CDR1 and CDR2: LGHDT, YNNKEL (reference sequence). The V end was cut by 1 base, the J end by 4 bases, with 14 bases between. The CDR3 totals 16 residues. Here the CDR3 reads CASSQGLWAGNQPQHF. DNA for the CDR3: TGTGCCAGCAGCCAAGGATTATGGGCAGGGAATCAGCCCCAGCATTTT.

This rearrangement joins TRBV27 to TRBJ1-4; D might be TRBD1 (5 bases). The CDR3 runs to 15 residues. V shed 4 bases and J shed 4 bases, with 13 bases lying between them. Germline V gives CDR1 MNHEY, CDR2 SMNVEV (reference sequence). CDR3 sequence: CASSSAGPVNEKLFF. The CDR3 nucleotides are TGTGCCAGCAGTTCCGCAGGGCCGGTTAATGAAAAACTGTTTTTT.

This chain links TRBV4-2 with TRBJ1-2, with TRBD1 matching 8 bases. Trimming took 1 base from V and 5 from J; bases not matched to a gene: 3. Germline CDR1 and CDR2: LGHNA and YNFKEQ. The CDR3 has 14 amino acids. CDR3 region: CASSQGGDRYGYTF. CDR3 bases: TGTGCCAGCAGCCAAGGGGGGGACAGGTATGGCTACACCTTC.

The chain couples TRBV19 to TRBJ2-2, with TRBD2 matching over 10 bases. V trimming: 6 bases; J trimming: 7 bases; junction bases outside the gene matches: 8. The germline gives CDR1 LNHDA, CDR2 SQIVND (reference sequence). This CDR3 contains 15 residues. CDR3: CASSPSGGHGGELFF. CDR3 in DNA: TGTGCCAGTAGCCCTAGCGGGGGACATGGCGGGGAGCTGTTTTTT.

The genes are TRBV11-2 and TRBJ2-3; D is unresolved. This CDR3 is 14 amino acids long. Germline V gives CDR1 SGHAT, CDR2 FQNNGV. Trimming shortened V by 1 base and J by 0 bases, and 5 bases separated the two germline ends. The CDR3 region is CASSLAQSTDTQYF. The CDR3 DNA follows: TGTGCCAGCAGCTTAGCGCAGAGCACAGATACGCAGTATTTT.

This chain connects TRBV14 to TRBJ2-1; 12 bases align to TRBD2. The germline CDR1 and CDR2 sequences are SGHDN and FVKESK. V was pared by 4 bases and J by 10 bases, with 8 bases of the junction left unmatched. The CDR3 spans 15 residues. Here the CDR3 reads CASSRLAGGPAEQFF. CDR3 DNA: TGTGCCAGCAGCCGGCTAGCGGGGGGGCCAGCCGAGCAGTTCTTC.

The V gene is TRBV10-3, the J gene TRBJ2-7; TRBD1 agrees at 8 bases. CDR3 length equals 14 residues. V gave up 5 bases and J gave up 5 bases; unmatched junction bases: 8. Looked up from germline, CDR1 is ENHRY and CDR2 is SYGVKD. The CDR3 coding sequence is TGTGCCATCAGTAGGAGACAGGGGTCCCACGAGCAGTACTTC. This gives the protein CAISRRQGSHEQYF.

V and J are TRBV29-1 and TRBJ1-2; no reliable D call. This CDR3 region has 14 residues. The germline V and J ends were trimmed by 4 bases and 0 bases, with 12 bases remaining between them. In germline, CDR1 is SQVTM, CDR2 ANQGSEA. CDR3: CSVGARGTNYGYTF. Here the CDR3 DNA reads TGCAGCGTTGGGGCCCGAGGGACTAACTATGGCTACACCTTC.

This clone was detected only a few times. V and J are TRBV7-2 and TRBJ1-3; D ambiguous. The length of the CDR3 is 13 residues. The V gene lost 4 bases and the J gene lost 12 bases, with 16 bases spanning the gap. Per germline, CDR1 SGHTA and CDR2 FQGNSA. The chain's CDR3 is CASSSTGKQNIYF. In DNA form, the CDR3 reads TGTGCCAGCAGCTCGACGGGGAAGCAGAACATATATTTT.

The gene calls are TRBV10-3 and TRBJ2-3, with TRBD2 identical over 8 bases. The CDR3 loop spans 16 amino acids. Germline values: CDR1 ENHRY, CDR2 SYGVKD. V was pared by 6 bases and J by 3 bases, with 11 bases of the junction left unmatched. The CDR3, as DNA: TGTGCCATCAGCGGAGGGGAGCGGGGGACGACAGATACGCAGTATTTT. It yields the protein CAISGGERGTTDTQYF.

The rearrangement links TRBV29-1 to TRBJ2-7; 14 nucleotides align to TRBD2. CDR3 size: 14 residues. V was pared by 4 bases and J by 7 bases, with 6 bases of the junction left unmatched. CDR1 is SQVTM, CDR2 ANQGSEA, per germline. The CDR3 DNA follows: TGCAGCGTTGCACCGGGACTAGCGGGGGAGGAGCAGTACTTC. It translates to CSVAPGLAGEEQYF.

DNA of the CDR3: TGTGCCAGCAGTGAAGAGGTGGGAGGGAGCTCTGGAAACACCATATATTTT. Translated, it gives CASSEEVGGSSGNTIYF. The rearrangement joins TRBV6-1 to TRBJ1-3; D gene unclear. The CDR3 is 17 amino acids. From germline, CDR1 is MNHNS and CDR2 SASEGT. V was clipped by 1 base and J by 0 bases, with 13 bases between them.

This rearrangement joins TRBV15 to TRBJ1-2; TRBD1 aligns across 8 bases. Germline assignment: CDR1 LNHNV and CDR2 YYDKDF (reference sequence). The CDR3 loop spans 14 amino acids. The J segment lost 1 base and the V segment lost 5 bases, leaving 3 bases of the junction unmatched. The CDR3 here is CATSGTGINYGYTF. CDR3 DNA sequence: TGTGCCACCAGCGGGACAGGAATTAACTATGGCTACACCTTC.

V is TRBV2 and J is TRBJ1-5, with TRBD1 as a possible D gene (5 bases). There are 13 residues in the CDR3. V lost 9 bases and J lost 7, with 16 bases in between. Per the germline V gene, CDR1 is SNHLY and CDR2 is FYNNEI. In DNA form, the CDR3 reads TGTGCCAGTGGGGGGGAAAGGAGCCAGCCCCAGCATTTT. Encoded protein: CASGGERSQPQHF.

The V gene is TRBV18, the J gene TRBJ2-3; perhaps TRBD2 as D (5 bases). This CDR3 region has 14 residues. Germline-derived CDR1 and CDR2 are KGHSH and LQKENI. Trimming left V 3 bases short and J 4 bases short, with 11 bases between. CDR3 in amino acids: CASSPRVASDTQYF. The CDR3 coding sequence is TGTGCCAGCTCACCTAGAGTAGCGTCAGATACGCAGTATTTT.

This chain connects TRBV19 to TRBJ2-7, with TRBD1 identical over 9 bases. The CDR3 contains 15 residues. V gave up 4 bases and J gave up 4 bases; unmatched junction bases: 8. Germline V CDR1 and CDR2: LNHDA, SQIVND (reference sequence). The CDR3 coding sequence is TGTGCCAGTAGTAACCGGGACAGGGCATCGTACGAGCAGTACTTC. Its protein product is CASSNRDRASYEQYF.

V is TRBV5-1 and J is TRBJ2-7; 7 bases fit TRBD2. The CDR3 sequence is 16 residues long. CDR1 is SGHRS and CDR2 is YFSETQ in the germline V gene. V shed 0 bases, J shed 0 bases, and the junction held 6 bases outside the gene matches. The CDR3 loop is CASSLVAGVLSYEQYF. The CDR3 DNA is TGCGCCAGCAGCTTGGTTGCGGGGGTCCTCTCCTACGAGCAGTACTTC.

Only one count was recorded for this clone. This chain connects TRBV29-1 to TRBJ1-5; TRBD1 agrees at 8 bases. CDR3 length: 13 residues. Germline V gene lookup returns CDR1 SQVTM and CDR2 ANQGSEA. The J segment lost 1 base and the V segment lost 8 bases, leaving 4 bases of the junction unmatched. DNA for the CDR3: TGCAGCACCCGGACAGGGAGCAATCAGCCCCAGCATTTT. Protein: CSTRTGSNQPQHF.

The chain carries TRBV30 and TRBJ1-1, with unresolved D. This CDR3 is built from 11 residues. Germline V gene sequence: CDR1 GTSNPN, CDR2 SVGIG (reference sequence). The germline V and J ends were trimmed by 0 bases and 7 bases, with 6 bases remaining between them. As DNA, the CDR3 is TGTGCCTGGAGTGTACTCGGTGAAGCTTTCTTT. This encodes CAWSVLGEAFF.

The chain is built from TRBV7-8 and TRBJ2-3, with 9 bases identical to TRBD2. Germline assignment: CDR1 SGHVS and CDR2 FQNEAQ. There are 17 residues in the CDR3. After removal of 5 bases from V and 3 bases from J, the junction contained 12 bases not matched to a gene. In DNA, the CDR3 is TGTGCCAGCAGCCCCCTTTGGCGGGGGGGCCCTACAGATACGCAGTATTTT. Translating gives CASSPLWRGGPTDTQYF.

This clone has just one count. The V gene is TRBV6-6, the J gene TRBJ2-2; possibly TRBD2 for D (6 bases). CDR1 is MNHNY and CDR2 is SVGAGI in the germline V gene (reference sequence). The CDR3 is made up of 15 amino acids. V was shortened by 7 bases and J by 5 bases, with 17 bases between the two germline ends. Here the CDR3 DNA reads TGTGCCAGCAAACCCCCTCCGGGAGTAACCGGGGAGCTGTTTTTT. This translates into CASKPPPGVTGELFF.

This chain connects TRBV7-9 to TRBJ2-5, with 7 bases that match TRBD2. Germline CDR1 SEHNR, CDR2 FQNEAQ (reference sequence). V was clipped by 5 bases and J by 1 base; unmatched bases: 10. This CDR3 comprises 16 residues. The CDR3 sequence: CASSPGLGNLQETQYF. DNA of the CDR3: TGTGCCAGCAGCCCTGGACTAGGCAACCTCCAAGAGACCCAGTACTTC.

The V gene is TRBV5-1, the J gene TRBJ1-4; D is unclear. Germline CDR1 reads SGHRS; CDR2 reads YFSETQ. V gave up 5 bases and J gave up 3 bases, with 14 bases separating them. The CDR3 spans 15 residues. The CDR3 sequence: CASRSNSVANEKLFF. As DNA, the CDR3 is TGCGCCAGCAGGTCCAACAGTGTAGCTAATGAAAAACTGTTTTTT.